This T cell receptor beta chain was sequenced during a study of blood T cell repertoires in COVID-19 (TCRdb year 2020). Regarding the study in general: Samples from collaborators originated in the United States, Italy and Spain and spanned both the acute and convalescent phases of COVID-19. The prospective study material was composed of cDNA or gDNA derived from T cells, B-cell-depleted T cells, or PBMCs. The dataset comprised deeply sampled blood TCRbeta repertoires from subjects exposed to, actively infected with, or recovered from COVID-19. The repertoires were released in a freely available public database intended as a resource for research on the immune response to SARS-CoV-2. Samples came from the ongoing ImmuneRACE study (first 160 participants) plus 1,254 subjects from 6 global collaborators. Sample metadata almost always included a de-identified subject ID, COVID-19 status, age in years and sex. Where available, HLA class I and class II types were obtained from metadata supplied by the sample provider rather than from assay-based typing. Results and caveats for the whole study, not just this receptor: Clinical and demographic metadata were provided uncurated, with the amount varying by source and participant.

The CDR3 holds 14 amino acids from the cysteine to the phenylalanine. Of all the DNA, just the CDR3 is kept, 42 bases in frame from base 1. At the junction V is shortened by 10 bases and J by 9 bases, with 22 bases in between. The germline V gene (reference sequence) specifies LNHDA as CDR1 and SQIVND as CDR2. Each collaborating institution followed its own protocols to collect whole blood in K2EDTA tubes. For TCRbeta analysis, collaborators shipped samples as frozen whole blood, isolated PBMCs, or DNA extracted from either of those sample types. To note about this clone: The antigen this receptor binds is unknown. Within one base of it there is no much larger clone, and no base qualities were kept.

TCRbeta CDR3 regions were amplified from genomic DNA by means of the immunoSEQ Assay, a bias-controlled multiplex PCR. In the original analysis: The number of nucleated cells in each sample was estimated by amplification of reference gene primers within the assay. To quantify the absolute abundance of each unique TCRbeta CDR3 rearrangement, sequence reads were collapsed and filtered. For each sample, productive Simpson clonality was calculated as the square root of Simpson's diversity index over productive rearrangements. Drawn from immuneACCESS, this table holds only the in-frame rearrangements with V and J called that TCRdb kept. Clones are partly lost; checked studies trace under half to an unresolved V gene and leave the rest unexplained. The DNA was the basis for D and trimming; V, J and clone size are from that table. This sample holds a few hundred thousand clones; around 80% were observed only once. The ten largest clonotypes hold 15% to 20% of the sample.

This TCR derives from a man aged 25-45 years with active or convalescent COVID-19. Recombination connected TRBV19 to TRBJ1-5; the D segment could be TRBD1, given 5 matching bases. The specimen sequenced was peripheral blood. The CDR3 protein: CATKPGGVYWPQHF. The sequenced DNA is TGTGCCACCAAACCGGGGGGGGTCTATTGGCCCCAGCATTTT.